This record covers a single T cell receptor (beta chain). The assay was immunoSEQ multiplex PCR, and TCRdb's table has in-frame clones only and misses some. The table includes roughly 380,000 clones, around 86% detected once. The treatment denotes: some 20 received Ad26.COV2.S at low or high dose, single or two shots; about 5 received placebo; per-sample allocation not given. Sampling happened 63 days after the first vaccine or placebo injection. V gave up 4 bases and J gave up 10 bases; unmatched junction bases: 10. The CDR3 spans 15 residues. Germline CDR1 is SGHVS and CDR2 is FQNEAQ. This entry belongs to a study of Ad26.COV2.S vaccination and SARS-CoV-2 variants.

This specimen consisted of peripheral blood, obtained in a trial of Ad26.COV2.S vaccine versus placebo. This chain connects TRBV7-8 to TRBJ1-6; 7 nucleotides agree with TRBD1. The TCR was taken from a person aged 18-60 years who received the Ad26.COV2.S COVID-19 vaccine or a placebo. In DNA, the CDR3 is TGTGCCAGCAGCTCTCAGGGGGGTGCGGAATCACCCCTCCACTTT. Protein: CASSSQGGAESPLHF. Supplemented by reference TRBV7-8 and TRBJ1-6, the full variable domain reads GAGVSQSPRYKVAKRGQDVALRCDPISGHVSLFWYQQALGQGPEFLTYFQNEAQLDKSGLPSDRFFAERPEGSVSTLKIQRTQQEDSAVYLCASSSQGGAESPLHFGNGTRLTVT.